The sequence of this T cell receptor (beta chain) was determined in a study of T cell repertoires in cytomegalovirus infection. Study overall: Both recently identified HLA-C-restricted and well-studied HLA-B-restricted CMV epitopes were used in the study. Public TCR beta signatures provided an indication of both CMV infection and a matching HLA type. Study observations and caveats: HLA-C-restricted CMV clonotypes gave the most frequent clonotype in two of eight donors. Carriage of CMV together with the relevant HLA was identifiable through cumulative public TCR beta family frequency.

Per the germline V gene, CDR1 is LNHDA and CDR2 is SQIVND (reference sequence). The CDR3 is 13 amino acids. V was cut by 7 bases and J by 0 bases, with 10 bases left in between. This clonotype was picked up a small number of times. As yet, its antigen is unknown. TCRdb called the reads again in MiXCR, with one record for every CDR3 protein. The table shows 800,000 to 950,000 distinct CDR3 sequences, with over 25% occurring only once. The input for sequencing was cultured CD8+ T cells from PBMCs, taken from culture after CMV antigen stimulation. The TCR originated in a human donor in good health (CMV status not recorded). Some clones in this sample may be carry-over from other donors' samples. The rearrangement links TRBV19 to TRBJ2-7; D perhaps matches TRBD2 (7 bases). CDR3 loop: CASKRDNSYEQYF. CDR3 nucleotides: TGTGCCAGTAAGCGGGACAACTCCTACGAGCAGTACTTC.